These 28 T cell receptor beta chains share one sample of origin, sequenced in a study of blood T cell repertoires in COVID-19. Clones were sequenced by immunoSEQ multiplex PCR, and TCRdb holds only the in-frame ones, with some missing. The data hold about 230,000 clones, with roughly nine tenths observed a single time. What was sequenced was PBMCs or T cells enriched from blood (not recorded which). Receptors originate from a woman under 40 with acute COVID-19.

The chain recombines TRBV9 with TRBJ1-1; D perhaps matches TRBD1 (5 bases). The V end was cut by 0 bases, the J end by 0 bases, with 9 bases between. Germline V gives CDR1 SGDLS, CDR2 YYNGEE. The CDR3 sequence is 15 residues long. As DNA, the CDR3 is TGTGCCAGCAGCGTAGAGGGAGGGGTGAACACTGAAGCTTTCTTT. Amino acids: CASSVEGGVNTEAFF.

V is TRBV27 and J is TRBJ1-1; TRBD1 is a possible D gene (5 bases). This CDR3 comprises 14 residues. With 6 bases removed from V and 5 bases from J, the gap between germline ends came to 16 bases. Germline V lookup: CDR1 MNHEY, CDR2 SMNVEV (reference sequence). CDR3 coding DNA: TGTGCCAGCAGAGAAGCAGGGTACGTAACTGAAGCTTTCTTT. It codes for CASREAGYVTEAFF.

V gene TRBV6-2 or TRBV6-3 combines with J gene TRBJ1-1; D not resolved. This CDR3 has 14 amino acids. Germline V gene sequence: CDR1 MNHEY, CDR2 SVGEGT. The V gene lost 5 bases and the J gene lost 5 bases, with 15 bases spanning the gap. In DNA, the CDR3 is TGTGCCAGCAGTAGAAGTCGGGGTCCTACTGAAGCTTTCTTT. This gives the protein CASSRSRGPTEAFF.

The chain employs TRBV19 and TRBJ1-5; 9 bases align to TRBD1. From germline, CDR1 is LNHDA and CDR2 SQIVND (reference sequence). CDR3 length: 15 amino acids. V lost 1 base, J lost 6 bases, and 4 bases stayed unmatched. CDR3 amino acids: CASSIGTGGRQPQHF. Here the CDR3 DNA reads TGTGCCAGTAGTATAGGAACAGGGGGCCGTCAGCCCCAGCATTTT. The full variable domain, with the rest looked up from reference TRBV19 and TRBJ1-5, is DGGITQSPKYLFRKEGQNVTLSCEQNLNHDAMYWYRQDPGQGLRLIYYSQIVNDFQKGDIAEGYSVSREKKESFPLTVTSAQKNPTAFYLCASSIGTGGRQPQHFGDGTRLSIL.

CDR3 residues: CASSSGDYGYTF. The CDR3, as DNA: TGTGCCAGCAGCTCAGGGGACTATGGCTACACCTTC. The chain is built from TRBV12-3 or TRBV12-4 and TRBJ1-2; a possible D gene is TRBD1 (6 bases). The CDR3 is made up of 12 amino acids. Trimming cost V 6 bases and J 3 bases, with 8 bases left between them.

The V call is TRBV9, the J call TRBJ1-2; 8 nucleotides agree with TRBD1. CDR3 length: 16 amino acids. The V gene's germline CDR1 is SGDLS and CDR2 YYNGEE. After removal of 4 bases from V and 9 bases from J, the junction contained 17 bases not matched to a gene. CDR3 sequence: CASSHMGTGYFMSYTF. The CDR3 nucleotides read TGTGCCAGCAGCCATATGGGGACAGGTTACTTTATGAGCTACACCTTC.

In this sample, this clone turned up once. This sequence joins TRBV3-1 (or the pseudogene TRBV3-2) and TRBJ1-6; D may be TRBD1 (6 bases). Between the trimmed V and J ends, which lost 4 bases and 9 bases, there was a span of 13 bases. Germline assignment: CDR1 LGHDT and CDR2 YNNKEL (reference sequence). CDR3 length: 14 amino acids. The CDR3: CASSPGQRGSPLHF. CDR3 nucleotide sequence: TGTGCCAGCAGCCCGGGACAAAGGGGTTCACCCCTCCACTTT.

The chain is built from TRBV19 and TRBJ1-6, with D maybe TRBD1 (6 bases). CDR1 and CDR2 from the germline V gene are LNHDA and SQIVND (reference sequence). The CDR3 length is 14 residues. Trimming left V 4 bases short and J 7 bases short, with 11 bases between. Here the CDR3 reads CASSNPGANSPLHF. The CDR3 bases are TGTGCCAGTAGTAATCCAGGGGCAAATTCACCCCTCCACTTT.

The chain uses TRBV5-4 and TRBJ1-2, with a weak D call TRBD1 (5 bases). Trimming removed 2 bases from V and 8 bases from J, with 10 bases in between. The CDR3 consists of 12 residues. The germline V gene encodes CDR1 SGHNT and CDR2 YYREEE (reference sequence). This chain's CDR3 is CASSFQGEGYTF. For the CDR3, the DNA is TGTGCCAGCAGCTTCCAGGGTGAGGGCTACACCTTC.

This chain uses TRBV6-5 with TRBJ1-1; D perhaps matches TRBD1 (5 bases). CDR1 and CDR2 (germline): MNHEY, SVGAGI. The CDR3 runs to 15 residues. Deletions cut 2 bases from V and 2 bases from J, with 12 bases between. The CDR3 bases are TGTGCCAGCAGTTACGGGGGGGACGTAAACACTGAAGCTTTCTTT. This translates into CASSYGGDVNTEAFF.

This clone was seen more than once but under ten times. J is TRBJ2-5 and V is TRBV5-1, with D possibly TRBD2 on 5 matching bases. The V end lost 3 bases, the J end lost 5 bases, and 11 bases lay between the germline ends. The V gene's germline CDR1 is SGHRS and CDR2 YFSETQ. The CDR3 runs 13 residues. This CDR3 is CASSSLAGETQYF. The CDR3 coding sequence is TGCGCCAGCAGCTCCTTGGCGGGTGAGACCCAGTACTTC.

V is TRBV30 and J is TRBJ1-3; D call uncertain. The V end was cut by 2 bases, the J end by 2 bases, with 16 bases between. The germline gives CDR1 GTSNPN, CDR2 SVGIG (reference sequence). The CDR3 contains 16 residues. The CDR3 sequence is CAWSLESAGTGNTIYF. As DNA, the CDR3 is TGTGCCTGGAGTTTAGAGTCGGCGGGAACTGGAAACACCATATATTTT. The variable domain in full, completed from reference TRBV30 and TRBJ1-3, reads SQTIHQWPATLVQPVGSPLSLECTVEGTSNPNLYWYRQAAGRGLQLLFYSVGIGQISSEVPQNLSASRPQDRQFILSSKKLLLSDSGFYLCAWSLESAGTGNTIYFGEGSWLTVV.

V usage is TRBV3-1 (or the pseudogene TRBV3-2) and J usage is TRBJ2-1; D call uncertain. V lost 0 bases to trimming and J lost 4 bases, with 7 bases between them. The V gene's germline CDR1 is LGHDT and CDR2 YNNKEL (reference sequence). The CDR3 sequence is 14 residues long. The DNA of the CDR3 is TGTGCCAGCAGCCAAGATCAACTTTACAATGAGCAGTTCTTC. Translating gives CASSQDQLYNEQFF.

The V call is TRBV6-5, the J call TRBJ2-6, with D possibly matching TRBD2 (6 bases). CDR3 length equals 16 residues. V was pared by 0 bases and J by 1 base, with 7 bases between. Germline assignment: CDR1 MNHEY and CDR2 SVGAGI. The CDR3 region has the DNA TGTGCCAGCAGTTACTCTGCGGGATCTGGGGCCAACGTCCTGACTTTC. Residues: CASSYSAGSGANVLTF.

The J gene is TRBJ1-6, the V gene TRBV3-1 (or the pseudogene TRBV3-2); D ambiguous. The CDR3 contains 15 residues. The ends were cut back, 0 bases at V and 9 bases at J, with 12 bases in the middle. Germline V gives CDR1 LGHDT, CDR2 YNNKEL (reference sequence). This CDR3 is CASSQEDTIGSPLHF. Written as DNA, the CDR3 is TGTGCCAGCAGCCAAGAAGACACAATTGGTTCACCCCTCCACTTT.

The rearrangement links TRBV30 to TRBJ1-3; no clear D. This CDR3 is 14 amino acids long. Germline V lookup: CDR1 GTSNPN, CDR2 SVGIG (reference sequence). With 5 bases removed from V and 4 bases from J, the gap between germline ends came to 15 bases. The CDR3 reads CAWGPQFSGNTIYF. CDR3 nucleotide sequence: TGTGCCTGGGGACCTCAGTTCTCCGGAAACACCATATATTTT.

This clone came up once. The V call is TRBV6-5, the J call TRBJ2-5; D is uncertain. CDR3 size: 14 residues. Germline V gives CDR1 MNHEY, CDR2 SVGAGI. V was trimmed by 7 bases and J by 5 bases, leaving 17 bases between them. In DNA form, the CDR3 reads TGTGCCAGCACGAGGCGCACGGTTGGGGAGACCCAGTACTTC. It yields the protein CASTRRTVGETQYF.

The chain links TRBV30 to TRBJ1-6, with 7 bases fitting TRBD1. Germline lookup yields CDR1 GTSNPN and CDR2 SVGIG (reference sequence). V was clipped by 0 bases and J by 4 bases; unmatched bases: 6. The CDR3 is 16 residues long. The CDR3 nucleotides are TGTGCCTGGAGTGTAGGCAGGGGGGTTTATAATTCACCCCTCCACTTT. Its protein product is CAWSVGRGVYNSPLHF.

The gene calls are TRBV7-2 and TRBJ1-4; 8 bases map to TRBD1. Germline lookup yields CDR1 SGHTA and CDR2 FQGNSA. Unmatched junction bases numbered 9, after V lost 5 bases and J lost 7 bases. This CDR3 region has 15 residues. Here the CDR3 DNA reads TGTGCCAGCAGCGCCGGACAGGGTCTACTTGAAAAACTGTTTTTT. Encoded protein: CASSAGQGLLEKLFF.

The chain uses TRBV11-2 and TRBJ1-2, with 8 bases identical to TRBD1. The CDR3 runs to 13 residues. With V trimmed by 4 bases and J by 3 bases, 1 base remained unmatched. Per the germline V gene, CDR1 is SGHAT and CDR2 is FQNNGV. DNA of the CDR3: TGTGCCAGCAGCTCGACAGGGGACTATGGCTACACCTTC. Its protein is CASSSTGDYGYTF.

V is TRBV6-2 or TRBV6-3 and J is TRBJ2-1, with 8 bases that match TRBD2. Germline trimming cut 2 bases from V and 7 bases from J; bases unmatched to any gene: 13. Germline V lookup: CDR1 MNHEY, CDR2 SVGEGT. This CDR3 contains 17 residues. The CDR3 protein is CASSYPVGAGGLNEQFF. As DNA, the CDR3 is TGTGCCAGCAGTTACCCTGTCGGGGCGGGGGGCCTGAATGAGCAGTTCTTC.

This chain links TRBV5-6 with TRBJ1-1; tentatively, D is TRBD1 (6 bases). CDR1 and CDR2 from the germline V gene are SGHDT and YYEEEE. V was shortened by 0 bases and J by 11 bases, with 11 bases between the two germline ends. CDR3 length: 12 amino acids. CDR3: CASSLGGTPAFF. The CDR3 DNA sequence: TGTGCCAGCAGCTTGGGGGGGACACCGGCTTTCTTT.

J is TRBJ2-7 and V is TRBV6-2 or TRBV6-3; tentative D call: TRBD2 (6 bases). This CDR3 spans 15 amino acids. CDR1 and CDR2 from the germline V gene are MNHEY and SVGEGT. V was clipped by 5 bases and J by 3 bases, with 17 bases between them. The CDR3 region is CASSLRDSFYYEQYF. The CDR3 bases are TGTGCCAGCAGTCTCCGGGACTCCTTCTACTACGAGCAGTACTTC.

This clone showed up just a few times. V usage is TRBV7-2 and J usage is TRBJ2-4; D is undetermined. Germline loops: CDR1 SGHTA, CDR2 FQGNSA. The CDR3 spans 14 residues. The V gene lost 0 bases and the J gene lost 16 bases, with 19 bases spanning the gap. The CDR3 bases are TGTGCCAGCAGCTTAGCGCCCTCCCAGGTCATAAGCTACTTC. As protein: CASSLAPSQVISYF.

The chain has TRBV6-2 or TRBV6-3 and TRBJ2-7; TRBD2 aligns across 9 bases. The J segment lost 4 bases and the V segment lost 0 bases, leaving 10 bases of the junction unmatched. Per the germline V gene, CDR1 is MNHEY and CDR2 is SVGEGT. This CDR3 has 17 residues. The CDR3 region is CASSYSYRGGARYEQYF. The CDR3 nucleotides are TGTGCCAGCAGTTACTCGTATCGCGGGGGGGCCCGGTACGAGCAGTACTTC.

CDR3 bases: TGTGCCAGCAGCCATCGGTCTGAGACCCAGTACTTC. Translating gives CASSHRSETQYF. The chain links TRBV11-2 to TRBJ2-5; no clear D gene. There are 12 residues in the CDR3. CDR1 is SGHAT and CDR2 is FQNNGV in the germline V gene. The germline V and J ends were trimmed by 5 bases and 5 bases, with 9 bases remaining between them.

The J gene is TRBJ1-2, the V gene TRBV11-2; TRBD1 matches 7 bases. V shed 1 base, J shed 8 bases, and the junction held 7 bases outside the gene matches. CDR1 is SGHAT and CDR2 is FQNNGV in the germline V gene. The CDR3 is made up of 14 amino acids. The chain's CDR3 is CASSLGPTGVGYTF. The CDR3 DNA follows: TGTGCCAGCAGCTTAGGTCCCACAGGGGTGGGCTACACCTTC. Full variable domain (remainder filled in from reference TRBV11-2 and TRBJ1-2): EAGVAQSPRYKIIEKRQSVAFWCNPISGHATLYWYQQILGQGPKLLIQFQNNGVVDDSQLPKDRFSAERLKGVDSTLKIQPAKLEDSAVYLCASSLGPTGVGYTFGSGTRLTVV.

V gene TRBV29-1 combines with J gene TRBJ1-2, with 8 bases aligning to TRBD1. CDR1 and CDR2 (germline): SQVTM, ANQGSEA. CDR3 length equals 15 residues. The V and J ends lost 7 bases and 0 bases, in that order; junction bases with no gene match: 10. The CDR3 sequence is CSAPRQGNSNYGYTF. The DNA of the CDR3 is TGCAGCGCCCCGCGACAGGGGAATTCTAACTATGGCTACACCTTC.